The T cell receptor beta chain under discussion was sequenced for a study of shared clonotypes between healthy human individuals (dated by TCRdb to 2018 to 2020). Background on the whole study: Two women and a few men aged 18 to 49 years were included in the cohort. For each donor, CD4 naive and CD4 memory were each run on three plates, CD8 naive on two plates, and CD8 memory on one plate. To estimate repertoire size and how much clonotypes are shared between individuals, the study performed deep sequencing of blood TCR repertoires from five healthy adults. Libraries were prepared and TCR repertoires were sequenced by different laboratories using diverse techniques, in order to increase sequencing depth and limit assay-specific biases. Between about 0.94 and 8.9 billion PBMCs per donor were obtained by leukapheresis. Findings and caveats that apply to the study as a whole: Across a handful of donors, roughly 5.4% of naive CD4, roughly 3.5% of naive CD8, under 2.5% of memory CD4, and approximately 0.4% of memory CD8 clonotypes were shared. Compared with non-shared clonotypes, the clonotypes found in all four sorted-subset donors had higher generation probabilities. Rarefaction of sorted-subset datasets indicated incomplete sequencing despite the large sequencing depth. Based on pairwise subsampling, the degree of clonotype sharing among donors was expected to be affected by sequencing depth. The small number of donors limited the genetic and exposure-history diversity represented. Sampling was limited to blood, and TCR repertoires in tissue likely differ from TCR repertoires in blood. Larger estimated clonotype richness was generally found for naive subsets than for memory subsets.

Regarding this clone: There is no known antigen for this receptor. Nothing much larger sits one base from this clone, and base qualities are not available.

Healthy HIV-negative adults with no recently reported acute infections or vaccinations were included as donors. Every donor was a Caucasian adult residing in Nashville, Tennessee, USA. CD4+ T cells were enriched through magnetic negative selection, after which naive cells were positively selected on CD45RA and the remaining negative fraction served as the memory subset. Blood was collected by leukapheresis, and PBMCs were isolated by Ficoll-Histopaque density gradient centrifugation and then cryopreserved in liquid nitrogen vapor phase. Purity and quantity of every magnetically sorted T cell population were checked by analytical flow cytometry. From each sorted fraction, genomic DNA was isolated and quantified by UV absorbance on a Nanodrop 2000c. V is shortened by 1 base, J by 4 bases, and the region joining them spans 13 bases. From cysteine to phenylalanine, the CDR3 is 16 amino acids long. Of the read, only the CDR3 DNA is kept; its 48 bases are in frame from base 1. CDR1 KGHSH and CDR2 LQKENI are derived from the germline V gene.

Using the deep immunoSEQ assay, TCR CDR3 regions were amplified from genomic DNA by multiplex PCR. Genomic DNA extracted from each cell subset was distributed evenly over all wells of several immunoSEQ 96-well plates, and each plate served as one replicate. For sorted subsets, approximately 200 ng of genomic DNA, equivalent to roughly 30,000 T cell genomes, went into each replicate PCR. The purified libraries were quantified using a Qubit 3.0 fluorometer, sized with a Bioanalyzer 2100, and then quantified again using the KAPA Library Quantification kit. Each immunoSEQ 96-well plate was sequenced on its own single-read 150-cycle Illumina NextSeq 550 flow cell. The original methods were these. Because the immunoSEQ output held only junctional sequences and lacked quality scores, the filtering could not match the filtering applied to full-length reads. Sequences were annotated with PyIR, a Python wrapper for IgBLAST v1.9, using IMGT germline references to assign V/J genes and CDR3. Reads were removed for weak V/J assignments (E-value above 1e-6), missing CDR3, stop codons, out-of-frame junctions, or ambiguous translated residues. A V3J clonotype was defined by an identical inferred V gene, J gene, and CDR3 amino acid sequence. To compute the percentage overlap between repertoires, the number of shared unique clonotypes was divided by the size of the smaller repertoire. Repertoire richness was assessed with RTK rarefaction, the Chao1 estimator, and Recon v2.1 estimates of unobserved clonotypes. Generation probabilities were computed with OLGA for all TCRbeta clonotypes obtained by the gDNA method from four donors. Sourced from immuneACCESS, this table was stored by TCRdb with only in-frame sequences that have V and J called. A share of the clones is absent; for the studies checked, an unresolved V gene accounts for under half, and the remainder has no known explanation. V and J calls and clone size are those listed in that table; D and trimming were worked out from the DNA. The sample table shows 2.5 million or so clones, and approximately 94% are seen once. The leading ten clones occupy 0.11% to 0.15% of the sample.

What was sequenced was naive CD4+ T cells sorted from blood. What this sample's cell subset or site label stands for: CD45RA+ positively selected. This clonotype was obtained from a man aged 18 to 30 in good health. This chain is built from TRBV18 and TRBJ2-2; TRBD1 is possibly the D segment (5 matching bases). The base sequence is TGTGCCAGCTCACCACTGCTGCAGGGTCCCACCGGGGAGCTGTTTTTT. Its protein product is CASSPLLQGPTGELFF.